This T cell receptor beta chain emerged from a study of radiation and T cells in renal cell carcinoma. Study overall: Nephrectomy followed 15 Gy stereotactic body radiation by 4 weeks.

Germline CDR1 is SNHLY and CDR2 is FYNNEI. Germline trimming cut 7 bases from V and 12 bases from J; bases unmatched to any gene: 5. CDR3 length equals 12 residues. Findings of the study overall: Pretreatment tumor biopsies were lacking, so baseline clonotypes are unknown. In blood, top tumor clones expanded by 2 weeks, shrinking by 4.

Documented time point: baseline pretreatment blood. The treatment was: 15 Gy SBRT to primary tumor, nephrectomy 4 weeks later. Serial blood draws occurred at baseline and 2 and 4 weeks post-SBRT. TCRdb's table, derived via immunoSEQ multiplex PCR, lists solely in-frame clones and lacks some. Here the sample spans some 150,000 clones, 70% to 90% being singletons. A note on this clone: Its target is unknown.

This receptor was taken from a woman aged 50 to 60 with renal cell carcinoma. This specimen consisted of blood, obtained from a patient whose treatment included radiotherapy and nephrectomy. This rearrangement joins TRBV2 to TRBJ2-1, with 11 bases lining up with TRBD2. CDR3 loop: CASKLAGGRQFF. The CDR3 region has the DNA TGTGCCAGCAAGTTAGCGGGGGGGAGGCAGTTCTTC. Variable domain in full (rest from reference TRBV2 and TRBJ2-1): EPEVTQTPSHQVTQMGQEVILRCVPISNHLYFYWYRQILGQKVEFLVSFYNNEISEKSEIFDDQFSVERPDGSNFTLKIRSTKLEDSAMYFCASKLAGGRQFFGPGTRLTVL.